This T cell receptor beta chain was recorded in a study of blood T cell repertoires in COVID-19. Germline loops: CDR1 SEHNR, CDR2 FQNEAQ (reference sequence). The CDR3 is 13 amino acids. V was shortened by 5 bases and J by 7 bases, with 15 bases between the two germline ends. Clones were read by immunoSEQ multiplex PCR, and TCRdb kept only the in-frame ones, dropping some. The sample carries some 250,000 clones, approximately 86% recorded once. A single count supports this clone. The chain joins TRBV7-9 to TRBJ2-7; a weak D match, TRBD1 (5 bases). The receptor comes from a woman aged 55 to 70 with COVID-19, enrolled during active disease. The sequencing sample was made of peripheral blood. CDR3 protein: CASSAQGVGEQYF. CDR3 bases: TGTGCCAGCAGCGCCCAGGGTGTGGGGGAGCAGTACTTC.